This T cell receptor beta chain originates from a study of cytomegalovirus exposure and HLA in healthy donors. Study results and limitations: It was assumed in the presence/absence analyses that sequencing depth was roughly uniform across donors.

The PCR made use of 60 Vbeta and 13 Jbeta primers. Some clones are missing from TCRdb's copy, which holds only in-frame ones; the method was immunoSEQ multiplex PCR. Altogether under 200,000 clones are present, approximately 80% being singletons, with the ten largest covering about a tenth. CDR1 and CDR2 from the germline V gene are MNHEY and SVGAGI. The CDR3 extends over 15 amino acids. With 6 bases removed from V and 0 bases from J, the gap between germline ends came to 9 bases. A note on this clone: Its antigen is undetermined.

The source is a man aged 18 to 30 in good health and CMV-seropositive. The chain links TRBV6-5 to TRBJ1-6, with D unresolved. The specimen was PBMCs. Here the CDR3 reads CASRIQSSYNSPLHF. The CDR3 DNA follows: TGTGCCAGCAGGATACAGAGCTCCTATAATTCACCCCTCCACTTT.